This paragraph reports one TCR beta chain. Its target is not known. The source of the sample is a study of T cells in Graves' hyperthyroidism and ophthalmopathy. Germline V gene lookup returns CDR1 KGHSH and CDR2 LQKENI. The CDR3 is made up of 14 amino acids. The V gene lost 3 bases and the J gene lost 3 bases, with 11 bases spanning the gap. Study results and caveats: Progression to ophthalmopathy was predicted a median of roughly seven months early.

Amplified regions were TCR beta CDR3 sequences from RNA transcripts. First-round RT-PCR of the TCR CDR3 relied on the HTBI primer set. Each CDR3 protein is one row after TCRdb ran MiXCR on the multiplex PCR reads. The repertoire has hundreds of thousands of distinct CDR3 sequences, about 15% of them found once; the top ten carry 4% to 5.5%. This sequence was found in a woman between 35 and 50 years old with Graves' ophthalmopathy. Specimen: blood. The V gene is TRBV18, the J gene TRBJ2-5, with D unresolved. The CDR3 sequence is CASSPPVREETQYF. The CDR3 DNA reads TGTGCCAGCTCACCTCCGGTCCGGGAAGAGACCCAGTACTTC.